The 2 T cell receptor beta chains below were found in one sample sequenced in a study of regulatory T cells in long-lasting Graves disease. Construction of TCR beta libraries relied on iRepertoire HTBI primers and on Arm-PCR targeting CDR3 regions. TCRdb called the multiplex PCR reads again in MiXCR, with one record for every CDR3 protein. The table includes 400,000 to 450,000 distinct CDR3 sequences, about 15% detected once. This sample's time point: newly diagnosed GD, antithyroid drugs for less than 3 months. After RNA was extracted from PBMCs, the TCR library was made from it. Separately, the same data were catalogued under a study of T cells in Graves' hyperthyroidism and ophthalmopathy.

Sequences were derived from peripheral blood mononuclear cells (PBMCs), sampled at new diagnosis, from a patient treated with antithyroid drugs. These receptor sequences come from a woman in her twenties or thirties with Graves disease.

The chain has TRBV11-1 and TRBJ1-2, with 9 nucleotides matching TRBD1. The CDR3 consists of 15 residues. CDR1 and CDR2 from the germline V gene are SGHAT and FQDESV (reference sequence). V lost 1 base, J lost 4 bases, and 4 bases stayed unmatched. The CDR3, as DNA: TGTGCCAGCAGCTTAGAGGACAGGGGCGGCTATGGCTACACCTTC. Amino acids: CASSLEDRGGYGYTF.

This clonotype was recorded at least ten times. CDR3 nucleotides: TGCAGCGCTGCCGGGACCGCGAGCTATGGCTACACCTTC. Translated: CSAAGTASYGYTF. V gene TRBV29-1 combines with J gene TRBJ1-2; TRBD1 might be the D (5 bases). Trimming stripped 7 bases from V and 4 bases from J, with 16 bases between. The CDR3 loop spans 13 amino acids. Germline CDR1 is SQVTM and CDR2 is ANQGSEA.